There are a few counts of the clone carrying this T cell receptor (beta chain). The data derive from a study of identical twins. The ends were cut back, 1 base at V and 5 bases at J, with 14 bases in the middle. Germline V gene lookup returns CDR1 SGHVS and CDR2 FNYEAQ. The CDR3 spans 15 residues. TCRdb processed the 5' RACE reads anew with MiXCR; each CDR3 protein has one entry. The sample includes 350,000 to 450,000 distinct CDR3 sequences, approximately 17% of them seen just once. Sequenced sample: naive T cells sorted from blood. The sequence came from a man in his fifties in good health. V is TRBV7-6 and J is TRBJ2-5, with D possibly matching TRBD1 (5 bases). CDR3 DNA sequence: TGTGCCAGCAGCTTAGGTGTAGGGGAAGGGGAGACCCAGTACTTC. It codes for CASSLGVGEGETQYF.